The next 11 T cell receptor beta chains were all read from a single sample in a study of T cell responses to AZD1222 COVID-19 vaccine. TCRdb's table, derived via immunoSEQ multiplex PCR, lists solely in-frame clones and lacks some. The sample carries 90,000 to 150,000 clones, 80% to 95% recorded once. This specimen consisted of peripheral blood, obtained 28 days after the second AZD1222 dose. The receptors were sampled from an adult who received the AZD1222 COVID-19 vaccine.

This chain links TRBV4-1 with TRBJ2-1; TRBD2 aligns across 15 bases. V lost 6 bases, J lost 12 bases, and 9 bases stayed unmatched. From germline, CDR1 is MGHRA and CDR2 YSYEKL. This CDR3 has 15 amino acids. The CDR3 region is CASSPPGLAGGGQFF. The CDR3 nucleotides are TGCGCCAGCAGTCCTCCTGGACTAGCGGGAGGGGGGCAGTTCTTC.

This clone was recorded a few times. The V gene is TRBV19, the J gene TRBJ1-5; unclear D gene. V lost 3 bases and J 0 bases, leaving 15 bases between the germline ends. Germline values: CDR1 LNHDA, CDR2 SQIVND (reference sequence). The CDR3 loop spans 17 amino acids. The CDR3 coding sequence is TGTGCCAGTAGTATTTTAGGCCTGGGTAATAGCAATCAGCCCCAGCATTTT. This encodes CASSILGLGNSNQPQHF.

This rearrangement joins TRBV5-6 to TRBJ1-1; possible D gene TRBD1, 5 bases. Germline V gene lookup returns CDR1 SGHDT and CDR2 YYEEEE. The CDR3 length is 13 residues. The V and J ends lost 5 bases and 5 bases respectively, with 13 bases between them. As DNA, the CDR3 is TGTGCCAGCAGTTCATGGGCAGGGACTGAAGCTTTCTTT. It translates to CASSSWAGTEAFF. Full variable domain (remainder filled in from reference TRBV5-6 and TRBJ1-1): DAGVTQSPTHLIKTRGQQVTLRCSPKSGHDTVSWYQQALGQGPQFIFQYYEEEERQRGNFPDRFSGHQFPNYSSELNVNALLLGDSALYLCASSSWAGTEAFFGQGTRLTVV.

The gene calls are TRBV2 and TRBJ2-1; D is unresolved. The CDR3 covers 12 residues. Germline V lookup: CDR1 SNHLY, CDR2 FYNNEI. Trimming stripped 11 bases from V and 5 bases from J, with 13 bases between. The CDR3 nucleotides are TGTGCCTACACGACGGCTAACAATGAGCAGTTCTTC. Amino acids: CAYTTANNEQFF. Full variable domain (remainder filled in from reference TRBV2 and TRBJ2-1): EPEVTQTPSHQVTQMGQEVILRCVPISNHLYFYWYRQILGQKVEFLVSFYNNEISEKSEIFDDQFSVERPDGSNFTLKIRSTKLEDSAMYFCAYTTANNEQFFGPGTRLTVL.

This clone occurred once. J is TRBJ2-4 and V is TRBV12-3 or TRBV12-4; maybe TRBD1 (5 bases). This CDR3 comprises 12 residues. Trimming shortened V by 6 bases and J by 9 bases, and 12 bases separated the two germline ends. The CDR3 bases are TGTGCCAGCAGGCCACTTCAGGGCATTCAGTACTTC. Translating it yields CASRPLQGIQYF.

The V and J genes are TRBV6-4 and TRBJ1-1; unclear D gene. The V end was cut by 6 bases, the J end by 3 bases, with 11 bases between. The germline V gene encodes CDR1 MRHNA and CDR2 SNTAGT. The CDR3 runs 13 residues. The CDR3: CASSQERDTEAFF. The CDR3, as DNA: TGTGCCAGCAGCCAAGAAAGGGACACTGAAGCTTTCTTT.

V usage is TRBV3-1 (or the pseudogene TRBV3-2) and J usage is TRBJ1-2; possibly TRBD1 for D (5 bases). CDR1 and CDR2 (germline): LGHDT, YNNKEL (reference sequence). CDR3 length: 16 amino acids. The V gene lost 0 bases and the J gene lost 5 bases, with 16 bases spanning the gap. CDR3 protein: CASSQERGRAIYGYTF. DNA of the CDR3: TGTGCCAGCAGCCAAGAAAGGGGCCGGGCAATTTATGGCTACACCTTC.

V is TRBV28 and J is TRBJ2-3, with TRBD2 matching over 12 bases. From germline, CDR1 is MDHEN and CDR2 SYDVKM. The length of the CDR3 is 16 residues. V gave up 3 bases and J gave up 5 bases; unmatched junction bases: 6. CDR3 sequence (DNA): TGTGCCAGCAGTTTCTGGACTAGCGGGATTGGAGATACGCAGTATTTT. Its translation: CASSFWTSGIGDTQYF.

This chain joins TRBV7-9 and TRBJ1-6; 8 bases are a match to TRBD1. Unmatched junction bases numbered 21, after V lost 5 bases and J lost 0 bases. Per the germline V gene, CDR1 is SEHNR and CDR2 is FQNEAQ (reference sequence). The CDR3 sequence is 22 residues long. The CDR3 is CASSTRTGYLSERSSYNSPLHF. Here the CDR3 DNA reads TGTGCCAGCAGCACCCGGACAGGGTACCTTTCCGAGCGCAGCTCCTATAATTCACCCCTCCACTTT.

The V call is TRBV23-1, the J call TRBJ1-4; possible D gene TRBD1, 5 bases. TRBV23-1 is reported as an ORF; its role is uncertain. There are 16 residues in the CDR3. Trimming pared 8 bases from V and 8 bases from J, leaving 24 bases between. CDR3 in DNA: TGCGCCAGCTACCACCCCTCCAGATGGGGGGGAGAAAAACTGTTTTTT. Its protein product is CASYHPSRWGGEKLFF.

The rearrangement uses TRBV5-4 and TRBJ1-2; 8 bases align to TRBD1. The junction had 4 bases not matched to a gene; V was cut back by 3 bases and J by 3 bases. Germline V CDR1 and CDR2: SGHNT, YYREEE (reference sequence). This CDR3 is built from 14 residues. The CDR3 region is CASSWKTGDYGYTF. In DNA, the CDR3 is TGTGCCAGCAGCTGGAAGACAGGGGACTATGGCTACACCTTC.